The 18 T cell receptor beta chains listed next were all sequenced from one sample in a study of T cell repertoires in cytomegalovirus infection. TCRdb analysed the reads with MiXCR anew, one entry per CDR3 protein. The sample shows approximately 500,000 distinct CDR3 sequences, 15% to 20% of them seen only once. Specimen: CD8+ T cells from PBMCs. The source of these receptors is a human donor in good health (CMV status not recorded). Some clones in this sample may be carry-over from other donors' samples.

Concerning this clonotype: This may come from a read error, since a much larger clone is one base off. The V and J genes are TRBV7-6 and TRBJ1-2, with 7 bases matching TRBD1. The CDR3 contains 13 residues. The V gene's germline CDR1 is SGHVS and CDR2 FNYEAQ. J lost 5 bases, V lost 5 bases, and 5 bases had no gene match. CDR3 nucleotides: TGTGCCAGCAGCGCGCCCAGGGGGTATGGCTACACCTTC. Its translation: CASSAPRGYGYTF.

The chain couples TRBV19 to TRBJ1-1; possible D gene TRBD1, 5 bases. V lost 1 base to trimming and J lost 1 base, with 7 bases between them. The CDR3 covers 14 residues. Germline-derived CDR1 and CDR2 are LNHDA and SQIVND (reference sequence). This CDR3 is CASSIVDRNTEAFF. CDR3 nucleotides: TGTGCCAGTAGTATAGTCGACAGGAACACTGAAGCTTTCTTT.

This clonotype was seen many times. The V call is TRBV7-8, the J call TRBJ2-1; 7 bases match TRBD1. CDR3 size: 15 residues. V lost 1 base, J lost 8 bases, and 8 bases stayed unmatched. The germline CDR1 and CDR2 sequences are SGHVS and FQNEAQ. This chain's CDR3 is CASSLVGDRWHEQFF. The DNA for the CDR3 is TGTGCCAGCAGCTTAGTAGGGGACAGATGGCATGAGCAGTTCTTC.

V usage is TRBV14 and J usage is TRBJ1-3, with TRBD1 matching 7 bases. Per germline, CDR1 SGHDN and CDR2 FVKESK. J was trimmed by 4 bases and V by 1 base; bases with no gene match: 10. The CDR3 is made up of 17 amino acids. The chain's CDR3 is CASSQVYQDRHGNTIYF. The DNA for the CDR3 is TGTGCCAGCAGCCAAGTCTACCAGGACAGGCACGGAAACACCATATATTTT.

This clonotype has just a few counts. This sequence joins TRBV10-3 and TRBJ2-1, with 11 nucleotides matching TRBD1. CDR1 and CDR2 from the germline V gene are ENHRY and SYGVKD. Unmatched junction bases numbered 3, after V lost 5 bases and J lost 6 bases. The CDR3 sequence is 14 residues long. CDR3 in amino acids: CAISPGTGGNEQFF. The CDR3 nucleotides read TGTGCCATCAGTCCCGGGACAGGGGGCAATGAGCAGTTCTTC.

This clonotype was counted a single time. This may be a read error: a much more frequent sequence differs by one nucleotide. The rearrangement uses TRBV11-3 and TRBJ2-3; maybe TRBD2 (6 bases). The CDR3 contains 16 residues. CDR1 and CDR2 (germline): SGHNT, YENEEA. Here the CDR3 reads CASSAGGSAGTDTQCF. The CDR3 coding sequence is TGTGCCAGCAGCGCCGGGGGTTCCGCTGGCACAGATACGCAGTGTTTT.

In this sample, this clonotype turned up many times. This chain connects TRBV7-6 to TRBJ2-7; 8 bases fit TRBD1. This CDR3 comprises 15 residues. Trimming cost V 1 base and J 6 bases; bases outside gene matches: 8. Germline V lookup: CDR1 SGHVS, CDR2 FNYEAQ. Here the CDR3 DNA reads TGTGCCAGCAGCTTAGGATGGACAGGGAGTTTCGAGCAGTACTTC. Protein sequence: CASSLGWTGSFEQYF.

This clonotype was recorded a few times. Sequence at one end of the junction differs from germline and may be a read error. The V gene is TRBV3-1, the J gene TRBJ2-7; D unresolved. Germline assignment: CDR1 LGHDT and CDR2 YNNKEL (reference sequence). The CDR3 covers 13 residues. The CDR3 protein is CACSSGRLYEQYF. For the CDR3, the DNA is TGTGCCTGCAGTTCCGGTCGTCTCTACGAGCAGTACTTC.

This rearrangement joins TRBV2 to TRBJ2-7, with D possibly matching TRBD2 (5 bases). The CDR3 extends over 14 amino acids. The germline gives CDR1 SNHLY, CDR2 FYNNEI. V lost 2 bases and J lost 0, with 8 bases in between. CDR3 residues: CASSERGLSYEQYF. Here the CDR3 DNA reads TGTGCCAGCAGTGAACGAGGGCTCTCCTACGAGCAGTACTTC.

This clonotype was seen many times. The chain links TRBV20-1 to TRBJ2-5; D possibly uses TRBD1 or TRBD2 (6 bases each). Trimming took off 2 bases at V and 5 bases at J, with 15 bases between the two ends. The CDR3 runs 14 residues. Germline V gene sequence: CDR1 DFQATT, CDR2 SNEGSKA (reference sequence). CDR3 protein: CSARKVGGEETQYF. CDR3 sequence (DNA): TGCAGTGCTAGAAAGGTGGGGGGCGAGGAGACCCAGTACTTC.

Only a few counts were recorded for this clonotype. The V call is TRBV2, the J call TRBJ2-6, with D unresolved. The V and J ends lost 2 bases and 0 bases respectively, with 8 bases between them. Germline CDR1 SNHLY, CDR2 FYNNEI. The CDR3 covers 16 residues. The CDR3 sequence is CASSELGVSGANVLTF. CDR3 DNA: TGTGCCAGCAGTGAACTTGGAGTCTCTGGGGCCAACGTCCTGACTTTC.

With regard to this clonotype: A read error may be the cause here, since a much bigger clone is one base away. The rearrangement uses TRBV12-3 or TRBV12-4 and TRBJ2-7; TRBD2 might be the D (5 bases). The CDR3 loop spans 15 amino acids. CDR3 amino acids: CASSLAGNGGYVQYF. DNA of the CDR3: TGTGCCAGCAGTTTGGCCGGGAATGGCGGATACGTGCAGTACTTC.

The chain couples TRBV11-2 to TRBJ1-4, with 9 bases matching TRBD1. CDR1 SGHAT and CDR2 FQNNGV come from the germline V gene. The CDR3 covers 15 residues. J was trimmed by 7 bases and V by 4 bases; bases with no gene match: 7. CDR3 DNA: TGTGCCAGCAGCTATACAGGGGGCTTCAGTGAAAAACTGTTTTTT. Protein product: CASSYTGGFSEKLFF.

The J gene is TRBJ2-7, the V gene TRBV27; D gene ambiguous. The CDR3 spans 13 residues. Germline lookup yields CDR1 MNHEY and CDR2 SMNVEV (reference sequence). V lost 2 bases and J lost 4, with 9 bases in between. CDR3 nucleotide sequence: TGTGCCAGCAGTTTAACCCCCCAATACGAGCAGTACTTC. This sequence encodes CASSLTPQYEQYF.

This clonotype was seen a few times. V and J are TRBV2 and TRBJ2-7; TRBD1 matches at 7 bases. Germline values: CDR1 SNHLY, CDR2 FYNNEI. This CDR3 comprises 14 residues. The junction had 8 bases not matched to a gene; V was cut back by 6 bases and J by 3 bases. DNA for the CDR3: TGTGCCAGCAGAGTCCCCAGGACAGGCTACGAGCAGTACTTC. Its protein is CASRVPRTGYEQYF.

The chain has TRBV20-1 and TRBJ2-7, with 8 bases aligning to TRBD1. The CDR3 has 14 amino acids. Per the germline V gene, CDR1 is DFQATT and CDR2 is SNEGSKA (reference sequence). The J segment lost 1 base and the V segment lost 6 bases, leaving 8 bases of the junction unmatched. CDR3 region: CSARIQGGSYEQYF. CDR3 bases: TGCAGTGCCCGGATACAGGGGGGATCCTACGAGCAGTACTTC.

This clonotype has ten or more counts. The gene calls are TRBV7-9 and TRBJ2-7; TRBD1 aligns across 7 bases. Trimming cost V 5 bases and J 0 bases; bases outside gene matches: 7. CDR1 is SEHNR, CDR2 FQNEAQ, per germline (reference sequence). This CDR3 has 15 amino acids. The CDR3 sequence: CASSQPGQVSYEQYF. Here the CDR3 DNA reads TGTGCCAGCAGCCAACCCGGACAGGTCTCCTACGAGCAGTACTTC.

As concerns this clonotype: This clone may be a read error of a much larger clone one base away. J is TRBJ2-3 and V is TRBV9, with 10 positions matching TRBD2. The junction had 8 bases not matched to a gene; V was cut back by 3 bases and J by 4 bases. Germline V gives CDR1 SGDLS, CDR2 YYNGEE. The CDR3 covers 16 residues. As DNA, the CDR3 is TGTGCCAGCAGCGGGTCAGCGGGAGGGCCTCCAGATACGCAGTATTTT. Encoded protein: CASSGSAGGPPDTQYF.